This T cell receptor (beta chain) derives from a study of molecular identifiers for immune sequencing clone quantification. The CDR3 contains 14 residues. The V gene's germline CDR1 is KGHDR and CDR2 SFDVKD. As for this clonotype: With a much larger clone just one base away, this may be a read error.

TCRdb re-analysed the PCR reads in MiXCR, keeping a single row per CDR3 protein. The table lists roughly 320,000 distinct CDR3 sequences, roughly 24% of them singletons. The specimen sequenced was naive CD8+ T cells from blood, with Jurkat cell RNA spiked in. The subset is: FACS-sorted CD8+CD4-CCR7+CD45RA+ naive T cells. The clonotype was recovered from a human donor in good health. Some libraries in this study had Jurkat cell RNA spiked in. The rearrangement links TRBV24-1 to TRBJ2-2; D unresolved. CDR3 DNA: TGTGCCGCCAGTGATCCCGACACCACCGGGGAGCTGTTTTTT. This gives the protein CAASDPDTTGELFF.